The source of this T cell receptor beta chain is a study of cytomegalovirus exposure and HLA in healthy donors. Separate from the approximately 730-subject first cohort, the approximately 120-subject validation cohort was the one that the donors belonged to. Per the germline V gene, CDR1 is MDHEN and CDR2 is SYDVKM. The CDR3 sequence is 15 residues long. V shed 10 bases and J shed 1 base, with 14 bases lying between them. About this clone: Its target is unknown.

Study observations and caveats: In vitro checks showed that a few CMV-associated chains really do target CMV antigens. Cytomegalovirus association was assigned to about 180 TCR beta chains. For most TCR sequences rarity was the rule, although some public TCRs occurred in many donors.

Here immunoSEQ multiplex PCR was the method, and the copy in TCRdb shows in-frame clones only, minus some. The sample gives about 120,000 clones, about 92% of which show up once; 1.9% is in the top ten. Sequencing was performed on PBMCs. The sequence was collected from a woman younger than 30 in good health and CMV-seronegative. J is TRBJ2-6 and V is TRBV28; the D gene is possibly TRBD1 (6 bases). In DNA form, the CDR3 reads TGTGCCATTCCGGGACATCGATCTGGGGCCAACGTCCTGACTTTC. Its translation: CAIPGHRSGANVLTF.